The present T cell receptor beta chain was sequenced within a study of shared clonotypes between healthy human individuals. Study results and limitations: Non-shared clonotypes were found to have lower generation probabilities than the clonotypes that were shared by all four of the sorted-subset donors. Estimated richness was generally greater in naive than memory subsets. Clonotypes that were shared across several donors made up around 5% of naive CD4 clonotypes.

Notes on this clone: Its specificity is not known.

Donors included only healthy HIV-negative adults lacking recent acute infections or vaccinations. This table comes from immunoSEQ multiplex PCR, and its TCRdb copy is limited to in-frame clones, with some not included. The table lists millions of clones, about 92% of them singletons. The V gene's germline CDR1 is MNHNS and CDR2 SASEGT. With V trimmed by 11 bases and J by 4 bases, 5 bases remained unmatched. This CDR3 is 12 amino acids long. This clonotype was obtained from a man younger than 35 in good health. Sequences were obtained from naive CD4+ T cells sorted from blood. Stated subset: CD45RA+ positively selected. V usage is TRBV6-1 and J usage is TRBJ1-1; 9 positions match TRBD1. The CDR3 sequence: CACGQGPTEAFF. In DNA form, the CDR3 reads TGTGCCTGCGGACAGGGGCCCACTGAAGCTTTCTTT.